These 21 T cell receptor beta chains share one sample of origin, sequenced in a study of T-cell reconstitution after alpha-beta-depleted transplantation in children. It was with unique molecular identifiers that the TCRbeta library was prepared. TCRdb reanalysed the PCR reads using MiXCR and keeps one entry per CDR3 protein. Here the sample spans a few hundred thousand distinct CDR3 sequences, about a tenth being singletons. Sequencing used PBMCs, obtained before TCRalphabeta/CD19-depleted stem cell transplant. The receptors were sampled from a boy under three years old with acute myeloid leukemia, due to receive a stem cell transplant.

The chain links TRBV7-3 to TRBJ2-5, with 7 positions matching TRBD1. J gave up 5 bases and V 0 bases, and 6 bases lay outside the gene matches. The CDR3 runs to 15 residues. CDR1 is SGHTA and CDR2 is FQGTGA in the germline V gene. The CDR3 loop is CASSLTGQPRETQYF. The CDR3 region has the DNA TGTGCCAGCAGCTTAACGGGACAGCCTCGGGAGACCCAGTACTTC.

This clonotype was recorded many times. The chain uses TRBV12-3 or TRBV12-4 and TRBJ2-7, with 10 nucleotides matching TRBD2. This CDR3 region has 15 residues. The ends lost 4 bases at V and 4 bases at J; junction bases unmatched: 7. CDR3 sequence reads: CASSSRTSGRYEQYF. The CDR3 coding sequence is TGTGCCAGCAGTTCCCGGACTAGCGGAAGATACGAGCAGTACTTC.

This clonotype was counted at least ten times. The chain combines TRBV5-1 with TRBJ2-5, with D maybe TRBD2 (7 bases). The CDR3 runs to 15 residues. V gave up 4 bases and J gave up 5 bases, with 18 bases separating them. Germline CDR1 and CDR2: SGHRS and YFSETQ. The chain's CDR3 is CASSPIAGAGETQYF. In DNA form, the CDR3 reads TGCGCCAGCAGCCCCATTGCGGGGGCTGGGGAGACCCAGTACTTC. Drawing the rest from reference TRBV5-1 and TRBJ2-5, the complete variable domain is KAGVTQTPRYLIKTRGQQVTLSCSPISGHRSVSWYQQTPGQGLQFLFEYFSETQRNKGNFPGRFSGRQFSNSRSEMNVSTLELGDSALYLCASSPIAGAGETQYFGPGTRLLVL.

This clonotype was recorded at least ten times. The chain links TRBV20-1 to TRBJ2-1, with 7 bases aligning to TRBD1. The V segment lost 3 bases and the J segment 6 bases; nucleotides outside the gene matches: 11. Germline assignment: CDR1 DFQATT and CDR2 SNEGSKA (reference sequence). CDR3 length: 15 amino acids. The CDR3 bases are TGCAGTGCTAGTCACGGGACAGAAAACCGCAATGAGCAGTTCTTC. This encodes CSASHGTENRNEQFF.

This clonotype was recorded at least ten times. Here the CDR3 DNA reads TGTGCCAGCTCACCACTACGGGCCCAAGAGACCCAGTACTTC. Translated, it gives CASSPLRAQETQYF. The chain couples TRBV18 to TRBJ2-5; D not certain. The CDR3 consists of 14 residues. Trimming pared 1 base from V and 1 base from J, leaving 7 bases between. Germline assignment: CDR1 KGHSH and CDR2 LQKENI.

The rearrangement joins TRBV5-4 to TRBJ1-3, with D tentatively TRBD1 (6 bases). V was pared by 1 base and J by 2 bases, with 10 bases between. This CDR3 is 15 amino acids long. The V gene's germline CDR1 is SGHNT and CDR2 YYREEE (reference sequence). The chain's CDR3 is CASSLMGAAGNTIYF. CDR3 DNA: TGTGCCAGCAGCTTGATGGGGGCAGCTGGAAACACCATATATTTT.

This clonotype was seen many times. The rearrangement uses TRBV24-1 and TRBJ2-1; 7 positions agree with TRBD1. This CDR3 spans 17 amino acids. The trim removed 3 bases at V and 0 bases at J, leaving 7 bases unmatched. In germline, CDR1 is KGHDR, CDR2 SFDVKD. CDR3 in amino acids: CATSDPRTGSSYNEQFF. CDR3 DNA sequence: TGTGCCACCAGTGATCCACGGACAGGCAGCTCCTACAATGAGCAGTTCTTC.

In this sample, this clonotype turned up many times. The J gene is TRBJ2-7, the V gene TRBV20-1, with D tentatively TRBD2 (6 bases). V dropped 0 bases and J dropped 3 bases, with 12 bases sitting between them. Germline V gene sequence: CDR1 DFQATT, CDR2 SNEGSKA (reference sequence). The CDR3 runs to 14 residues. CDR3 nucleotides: TGCAGTGCTAGAGAACCTAGCGCGGACTACGAGCAGTACTTC. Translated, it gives CSAREPSADYEQYF.

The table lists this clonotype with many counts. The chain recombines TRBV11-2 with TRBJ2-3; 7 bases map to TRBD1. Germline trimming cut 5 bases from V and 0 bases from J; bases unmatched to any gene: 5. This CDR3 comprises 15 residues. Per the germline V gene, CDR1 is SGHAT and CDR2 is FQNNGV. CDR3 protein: CASSPRTGSTDTQYF. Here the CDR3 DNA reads TGTGCCAGCAGCCCGAGGACAGGTAGCACAGATACGCAGTATTTT.

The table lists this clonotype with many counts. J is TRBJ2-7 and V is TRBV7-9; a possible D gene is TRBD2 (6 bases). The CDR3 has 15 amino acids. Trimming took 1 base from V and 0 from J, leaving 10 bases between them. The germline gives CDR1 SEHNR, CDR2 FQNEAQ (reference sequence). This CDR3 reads CASSLGDLSSYEQYF. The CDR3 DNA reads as TGTGCCAGCAGCTTAGGGGACTTGAGCTCCTACGAGCAGTACTTC. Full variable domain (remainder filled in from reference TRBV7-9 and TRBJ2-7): DTGVSQNPRHKITKRGQNVTFRCDPISEHNRLYWYRQTLGQGPEFLTYFQNEAQLEKSRLLSDRFSAERPKGSFSTLEIQRTEQGDSAMYLCASSLGDLSSYEQYFGPGTRLTVT.

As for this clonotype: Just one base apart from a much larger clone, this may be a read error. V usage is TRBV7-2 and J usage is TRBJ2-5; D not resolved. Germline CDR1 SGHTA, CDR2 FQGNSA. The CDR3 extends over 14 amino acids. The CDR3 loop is CASSFDPGRESQYF. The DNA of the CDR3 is TGTGCCAGCAGCTTCGACCCCGGACGAGAGAGCCAGTACTTC.

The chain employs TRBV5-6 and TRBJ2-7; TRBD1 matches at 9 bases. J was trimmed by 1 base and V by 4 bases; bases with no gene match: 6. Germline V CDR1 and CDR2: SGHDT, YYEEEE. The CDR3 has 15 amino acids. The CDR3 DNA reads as TGTGCCAGCAGCACCCCGACAGGGGGGTCCTACGAGCAGTACTTC. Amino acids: CASSTPTGGSYEQYF.

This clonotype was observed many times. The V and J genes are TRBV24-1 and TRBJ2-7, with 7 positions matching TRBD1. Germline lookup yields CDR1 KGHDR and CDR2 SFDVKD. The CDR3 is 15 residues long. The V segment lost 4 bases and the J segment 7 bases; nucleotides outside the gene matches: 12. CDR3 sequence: CATSDPGQPTGEQYF. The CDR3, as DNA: TGTGCCACCAGTGACCCGGGACAGCCTACTGGGGAGCAGTACTTC.

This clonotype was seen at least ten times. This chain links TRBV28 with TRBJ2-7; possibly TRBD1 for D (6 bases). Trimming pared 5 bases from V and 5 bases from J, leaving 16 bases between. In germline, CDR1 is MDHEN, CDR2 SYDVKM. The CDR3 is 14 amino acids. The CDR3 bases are TGTGCCAGCAGTCGTGAACAGGGATGGGACGAGCAGTACTTC. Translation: CASSREQGWDEQYF.

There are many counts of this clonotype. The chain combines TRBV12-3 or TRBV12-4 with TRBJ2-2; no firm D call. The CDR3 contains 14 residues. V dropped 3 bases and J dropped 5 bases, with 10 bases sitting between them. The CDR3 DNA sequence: TGTGCCAGCAGTTTTTTCAGTCTGACCGGGGAGCTGTTTTTT. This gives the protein CASSFFSLTGELFF.

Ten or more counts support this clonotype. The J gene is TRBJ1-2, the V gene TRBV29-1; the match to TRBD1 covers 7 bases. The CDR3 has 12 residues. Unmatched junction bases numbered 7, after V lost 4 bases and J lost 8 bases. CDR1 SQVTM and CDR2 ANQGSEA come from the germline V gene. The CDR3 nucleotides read TGCAGCGTTGCGACAGGGACCAAAGGCTACACCTTC. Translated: CSVATGTKGYTF.

CDR3 bases: TGCAGTGTTAAAAGTAGTACCGGGAGGGCGCGTCGATTTTACAATGAGCAGTTCTTC. Encoded protein: CSVKSSTGRARRFYNEQFF. The chain joins TRBV20-1 to TRBJ2-1, with 8 positions matching TRBD2. Looked up from germline, CDR1 is DFQATT and CDR2 is SNEGSKA (reference sequence). The length of the CDR3 is 19 residues. Trimming cost V 7 bases and J 4 bases; bases outside gene matches: 24.

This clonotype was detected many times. CDR3 loop: CAIAATYEQYF. The CDR3 bases are TGTGCCATAGCGGCGACCTACGAGCAGTACTTC. The rearrangement joins TRBV28 to TRBJ2-7; tentatively, D is TRBD2 (6 bases). Germline assignment: CDR1 MDHEN and CDR2 SYDVKM. CDR3 length: 11 residues. Trimming took 10 bases from V and 2 from J, leaving 9 bases between them.

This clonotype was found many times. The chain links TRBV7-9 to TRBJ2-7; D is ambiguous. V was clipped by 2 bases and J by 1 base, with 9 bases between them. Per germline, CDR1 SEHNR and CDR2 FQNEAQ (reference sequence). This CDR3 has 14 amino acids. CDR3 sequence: CASSLQATSYEQYF. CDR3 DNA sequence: TGTGCCAGCAGCTTACAGGCGACTTCCTACGAGCAGTACTTC.

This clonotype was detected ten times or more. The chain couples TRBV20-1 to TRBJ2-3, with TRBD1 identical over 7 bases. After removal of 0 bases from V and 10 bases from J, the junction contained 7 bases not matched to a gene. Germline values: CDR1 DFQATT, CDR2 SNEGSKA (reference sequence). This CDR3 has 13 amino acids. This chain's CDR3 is CSARESGTGAQYF. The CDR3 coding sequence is TGCAGTGCTAGAGAGTCCGGCACAGGGGCGCAGTATTTT.

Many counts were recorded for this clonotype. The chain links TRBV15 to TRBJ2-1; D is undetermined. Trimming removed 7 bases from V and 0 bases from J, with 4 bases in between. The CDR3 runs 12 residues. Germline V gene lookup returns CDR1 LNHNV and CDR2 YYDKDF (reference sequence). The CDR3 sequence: CATKSSYNEQFF. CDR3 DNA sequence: TGTGCCACCAAAAGCTCCTACAATGAGCAGTTCTTC.